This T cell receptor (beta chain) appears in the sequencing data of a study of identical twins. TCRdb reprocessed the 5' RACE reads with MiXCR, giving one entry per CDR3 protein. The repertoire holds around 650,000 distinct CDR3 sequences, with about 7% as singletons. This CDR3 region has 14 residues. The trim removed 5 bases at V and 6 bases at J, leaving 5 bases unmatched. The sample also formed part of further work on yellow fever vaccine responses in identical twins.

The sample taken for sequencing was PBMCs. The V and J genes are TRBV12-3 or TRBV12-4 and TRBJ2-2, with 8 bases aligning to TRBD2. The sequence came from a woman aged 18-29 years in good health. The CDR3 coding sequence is TGTGCCAGCAGTAACCTCGGGGGGGCCGGGGAGCTGTTTTTT. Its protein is CASSNLGGAGELFF.